This T cell receptor beta chain was retrieved from a study of post-analysis software for immune sequencing data. Study results and limitations: There were about five TRBV segments more frequent in patients than controls, and TRBV5-6, TRBV5-1 and TRBV20-1 were among them.

Of note for this clonotype: Its specificity is unknown.

TCR beta cDNA libraries had unique molecular identifiers. Each batch of roughly 0.9 to 11 million T cells produced approximately 470,000 cDNA molecules. TCRdb re-called the PCR reads with MiXCR, one entry per CDR3 protein. The sample lists 500,000 to 600,000 distinct CDR3 sequences; around 44% were seen once. The CDR3 extends over 15 amino acids. Germline V CDR1 and CDR2: LGHDT, YNNKEL (reference sequence). V was pared by 2 bases and J by 5 bases, with 3 bases of the junction left unmatched. The gene calls are TRBV3-1 and TRBJ2-3; 11 bases match TRBD2. What was sequenced was blood. This TCR derives from a girl aged 5 to 17 with multiple sclerosis. CDR3 region: CASSQTSGRQDTQYF. The CDR3 region has the DNA TGTGCCAGCAGCCAAACTAGCGGGAGACAAGATACGCAGTATTTT.